These 18 T cell receptor beta chains were sequenced from one sample in a study of regulatory T cells in long-lasting Graves disease. As to time point: newly diagnosed GD, antithyroid drugs for less than 3 months. Following extraction of RNA from PBMCs, that RNA was used to make the TCR library. The authors built TCR beta libraries using iRepertoire HTBI primers and Arm-PCR of CDR3 regions. TCRdb analysed the multiplex PCR reads with MiXCR anew, one entry per CDR3 protein. The sample includes roughly 610,000 distinct CDR3 sequences, around 15% seen only once; the top ten take 12%. The sample also formed part of further work on T cells in Graves' hyperthyroidism and ophthalmopathy.

Sample: peripheral blood mononuclear cells (PBMCs), taken at new diagnosis, from a patient treated with antithyroid drugs. The receptor set was obtained from a man aged 18 to 29 with Graves disease.

This clonotype was seen repeatedly, ten times or more. The chain combines TRBV20-1 with TRBJ2-3, with 10 bases lining up with TRBD2. The CDR3 spans 14 residues. V shed 4 bases, J shed 1 base, and the junction held 2 bases outside the gene matches. Germline lookup yields CDR1 DFQATT and CDR2 SNEGSKA (reference sequence). DNA of the CDR3: TGCAGTGCTACACTAGCGGGGCGCACAGATACGCAGTATTTT. This encodes CSATLAGRTDTQYF.

This clonotype was found many times. V gene TRBV7-9 combines with J gene TRBJ2-1; the D gene is possibly TRBD1 (6 bases). V lost 0 bases and J 7 bases, leaving 16 bases between the germline ends. The CDR3 is 16 amino acids. The germline V gene encodes CDR1 SEHNR and CDR2 FQNEAQ (reference sequence). Here the CDR3 DNA reads TGTGCCAGCAGCTTAGCGGGGGCGCGATATGGGAATGAGCAGTTCTTC. Encoded protein: CASSLAGARYGNEQFF.

The table lists this clonotype with a few counts. This chain joins TRBV5-1 and TRBJ2-3; D possibly matches TRBD1 or TRBD2 (5 bases each). This CDR3 has 15 residues. Deletions cut 6 bases from V and 4 bases from J, with 18 bases between. CDR1 is SGHRS, CDR2 YFSETQ, per germline. DNA for the CDR3: TGCGCCAGCACCGAGGGATGGGGCATGTCAGATACGCAGTATTTT. Translation: CASTEGWGMSDTQYF. Full variable domain (outside the CDR3, taken from reference TRBV5-1 and TRBJ2-3): KAGVTQTPRYLIKTRGQQVTLSCSPISGHRSVSWYQQTPGQGLQFLFEYFSETQRNKGNFPGRFSGRQFSNSRSEMNVSTLELGDSALYLCASTEGWGMSDTQYFGPGTRLTVL.

This clonotype was observed a few times. V and J are TRBV20-1 and TRBJ2-7, with a weak D call TRBD2 (5 bases). The CDR3 consists of 14 residues. V lost 7 bases to trimming and J lost 0 bases, with 16 bases between them. Germline values: CDR1 DFQATT, CDR2 SNEGSKA (reference sequence). Here the CDR3 reads CSVHSRGRSYEQYF. The DNA of the CDR3 is TGCAGTGTCCACAGCCGCGGGCGCTCCTACGAGCAGTACTTC.

In its sample, this clonotype was seen a few times. The chain combines TRBV5-1 with TRBJ1-1; no firm D call. Germline V gene lookup returns CDR1 SGHRS and CDR2 YFSETQ. The CDR3 covers 14 residues. Trimming took off 3 bases at V and 6 bases at J, with 15 bases between the two ends. For the CDR3, the DNA is TGCGCCAGCAGCTCGGGATTTAACTTGGCTGAAGCTTTCTTT. It translates to CASSSGFNLAEAFF.

This clonotype appeared a few times. V gene TRBV6-2 or TRBV6-3 combines with J gene TRBJ2-1; D not resolved. Germline V gives CDR1 MNHEY, CDR2 SVGEGT. The CDR3 loop spans 12 amino acids. The ends were cut back, 8 bases at V and 8 bases at J, with 13 bases in the middle. The CDR3 bases are TGTGCCAGCGGGCGGATACCCGATGAGCAGTTCTTC. This translates into CASGRIPDEQFF.

This clonotype occurred a few times. The rearrangement links TRBV25-1 to TRBJ1-2; the match to TRBD1 covers 9 bases. Trimming at V came to 0 bases and at J to 8 bases, leaving 10 bases not matched to a gene. The germline V gene encodes CDR1 MGHDK and CDR2 SYGVNS. The CDR3 is made up of 16 amino acids. The CDR3, as DNA: TGTGCCAGCAGTGAATACGCCGGGACAGGGATAAGGGGCTACACCTTC. This sequence encodes CASSEYAGTGIRGYTF.

The sample holds many counts of this clonotype. The rearrangement joins TRBV12-3 or TRBV12-4 to TRBJ2-4, with 7 positions matching TRBD1. The CDR3 runs 12 residues. The V and J ends lost 6 bases and 6 bases, in that order; junction bases with no gene match: 2. In DNA form, the CDR3 reads TGTGCCAGCAGCCCAGGGGGAAACATTCAGTACTTC. It translates to CASSPGGNIQYF.

In its sample, this clonotype was seen a few times. The CDR3 DNA reads TGTGCCAGCAGCCCACTCGGACTAGCGGGAGACGGTCGGACCGGGGAGCTGTTTTTT. Amino acids: CASSPLGLAGDGRTGELFF. This chain uses TRBV6-1 with TRBJ2-2; TRBD2 matches 13 bases. Germline lookup yields CDR1 MNHNS and CDR2 SASEGT. The CDR3 has 19 amino acids. Germline trimming cut 6 bases from V and 5 bases from J; bases unmatched to any gene: 15.

The chain combines TRBV19 with TRBJ2-1; 14 bases match TRBD2. CDR3 length equals 20 residues. V gave up 3 bases and J gave up 0 bases; unmatched junction bases: 10. Germline values: CDR1 LNHDA, CDR2 SQIVND (reference sequence). The CDR3 coding sequence is TGTGCCAGTAGTATCCGGACTAGCGGGAGGACCCCGAGCTCCTACAATGAGCAGTTCTTC. Translated, it gives CASSIRTSGRTPSSYNEQFF.

Of note for this clonotype: The junction differs from germline at one of its ends, possibly a read error. The chain recombines TRBV6-2 or TRBV6-3 with TRBJ2-2, with 12 positions matching TRBD2. This CDR3 spans 16 amino acids. In germline, CDR1 is MNHEY, CDR2 SVGEGT. The CDR3 DNA sequence: TGTGCCGGCAGCTCCCCGACTAGCGGGAGCACCGGGGAGCTGTTTTTT. Translating gives CAGSSPTSGSTGELFF.

In its sample, this clonotype was seen a few times. V is TRBV12-3 or TRBV12-4 and J is TRBJ2-7; D tentatively reads TRBD1 or TRBD2 (5 bases each). V was shortened by 6 bases and J by 6 bases, with 18 bases between the two germline ends. The CDR3 totals 14 residues. In DNA form, the CDR3 reads TGTGCCAGCAGCCGTCGGGCAGGGACGGCCGAGCAGTACTTC. Its translation is CASSRRAGTAEQYF.

The CDR3 protein is CASSYSGRGNSNQPQHF. CDR3 DNA sequence: TGTGCCAGCAGTTACTCTGGGAGGGGGAATAGCAATCAGCCCCAGCATTTT. The chain recombines TRBV6-2 or TRBV6-3 with TRBJ1-5; D may be TRBD1 (6 bases). Germline CDR1 MNHEY, CDR2 SVGEGT. The CDR3 is made up of 17 amino acids. The V and J ends lost 0 bases and 0 bases respectively, with 12 bases between them.

The chain is built from TRBV28 and TRBJ2-7; D possibly corresponds to TRBD2 (6 bases). Per the germline V gene, CDR1 is MDHEN and CDR2 is SYDVKM. The CDR3 extends over 14 amino acids. V shed 6 bases and J shed 3 bases, with 15 bases lying between them. The chain's CDR3 is CASRLGGSFYEQYF. The CDR3 nucleotides are TGTGCCAGCAGACTCGGGGGTAGTTTCTACGAGCAGTACTTC.

Ten or more counts support this clonotype. J is TRBJ2-5 and V is TRBV28; no firm D call. Germline lookup yields CDR1 MDHEN and CDR2 SYDVKM. This CDR3 region has 14 residues. Trimming pared 5 bases from V and 0 bases from J, leaving 10 bases between. CDR3 amino acids: CASSAQRDQETQYF. The CDR3 region has the DNA TGTGCCAGCAGTGCCCAACGGGACCAAGAGACCCAGTACTTC.

For this clonotype: A much larger clone differs from this one at a single base, so this may be a read error. The chain recombines TRBV19 with TRBJ2-3; maybe TRBD1 (5 bases). Trimming took off 10 bases at V and 2 bases at J, with 7 bases between the two ends. The CDR3 spans 11 residues. Germline V CDR1 and CDR2: LNHDA, SQIVND (reference sequence). The CDR3 nucleotides read TGTGCCACCAGGGCCACAGATACGCAGTATTTT. This gives the protein CATRATDTQYF.

This chain joins TRBV4-1 and TRBJ2-5; perhaps TRBD1 as D (6 bases). The CDR3 has 12 amino acids. The germline V gene encodes CDR1 MGHRA and CDR2 YSYEKL. V lost 4 bases and J 9 bases, leaving 12 bases between the germline ends. CDR3 nucleotide sequence: TGCGCCAGCAGCCCCAGGGGCGCGGCCCAGTACTTC. As protein: CASSPRGAAQYF.

Concerning this clonotype: Since a much larger clone is just one base distant, this may be a read error. V is TRBV7-9 and J is TRBJ2-7, with 7 bases that match TRBD2. The ends lost 5 bases at V and 8 bases at J; junction bases unmatched: 12. The CDR3 is 14 amino acids. In germline, CDR1 is SEHNR, CDR2 FQNEAQ (reference sequence). The CDR3 DNA is TGTGCCAGCAGCAAACTAGCGCCGGTGTACAAGCAGTACTTC. Amino acids: CASSKLAPVYKQYF.